One sample yielded the 30 T cell receptor beta chains listed below, sequenced in a study of T cell clonotyping in hematopoietic cell transplantation (dated by TCRdb to about 2021). Library preparation used the immunoSEQ multiplex PCR assay. In TCRdb, the immuneACCESS table is reduced to in-frame sequences with V and J assigned. These tables do not hold every clone; where another copy was compared, an unresolved V gene accounts for under half, and the others remain unexplained. In this sample the table shows more than 10,000 clones, 70% to 85% of which occur a single time. The biggest ten clones account for roughly 6.3% of the sample. The time point label on this specimen signifies: 100 days after allo-HCT. The input for sequencing was PBMCs, taken 100 days after allogeneic stem cell transplant. The receptors were sampled from a female patient aged 40-49 years who had an allogeneic stem cell transplant from a related donor, so T cells may come from the graft donor. Some clones in this sample may be carry-over from other donors' samples.

The CDR3, as DNA: TGCGCCAGCAGCCAAGGCCAGAGCTCCTACGAGCAGTACTTC. Translated: CASSQGQSSYEQYF. The chain combines TRBV4-1 with TRBJ2-5; no clear D gene. The end of the DNA aligns better with TRBJ2-7, so the J call may be wrong. CDR1 and CDR2 from the germline V gene are MGHRA and YSYEKL. The CDR3 sequence is 14 residues long.

J is TRBJ2-1 and V is TRBV30; D call uncertain. This CDR3 has 13 amino acids. The germline V and J ends were trimmed by 4 bases and 5 bases, with 12 bases remaining between them. In germline, CDR1 is GTSNPN, CDR2 SVGIG (reference sequence). The CDR3 DNA reads TGTGCCTGGACCAGTGACGGCGACAATGAGCAGTTCTTC. Its protein product is CAWTSDGDNEQFF.

The gene calls are TRBV9 and TRBJ2-1, with TRBD2 identical over 8 bases. J was trimmed by 10 bases and V by 0 bases; bases with no gene match: 12. The CDR3 sequence is 16 residues long. Germline values: CDR1 SGDLS, CDR2 YYNGEE. For the CDR3, the DNA is TGTGCCAGCAGCGTAGAACTAGCGGCATATTCTGGGGAGCAGTTCTTC. Its translation is CASSVELAAYSGEQFF.

This sequence joins TRBV29-1 and TRBJ1-1, with no clear D. CDR1 SQVTM and CDR2 ANQGSEA come from the germline V gene. Trimming shortened V by 8 bases and J by 4 bases, and 17 bases separated the two germline ends. The CDR3 extends over 13 amino acids. The CDR3, as DNA: TGCAGCCTCGACGGGGAAGGTAGCACTGAAGCTTTCTTT. Translated: CSLDGEGSTEAFF.

CDR3 sequence reads: CASRAQMNTEAFF. The DNA for the CDR3 is TGTGCCAGCAGGGCCCAGATGAACACTGAAGCTTTCTTT. This sequence joins TRBV7-9 and TRBJ1-1; the D is unclear. The CDR3 spans 13 residues. Germline V gene sequence: CDR1 SEHNR, CDR2 FQNEAQ (reference sequence). Trimming left V 6 bases short and J 0 bases short, with 8 bases between.

The CDR3: CASSSTSFTEAFF. The CDR3 nucleotides are TGTGCCAGCAGCTCAACATCATTCACTGAAGCTTTCTTT. V is TRBV7-9 and J is TRBJ1-1; D is ambiguous. V lost 4 bases to trimming and J lost 4 bases, with 10 bases between them. The CDR3 has 13 amino acids. Germline-derived CDR1 and CDR2 are SEHNR and FQNEAQ (reference sequence).

The chain employs TRBV30 and TRBJ1-1; 8 positions match TRBD1. The CDR3 is 16 residues long. Germline CDR1 GTSNPN, CDR2 SVGIG (reference sequence). V shed 1 base, J shed 4 bases, and the junction held 11 bases outside the gene matches. This CDR3 reads CAWSAVAGGGVTEAFF. The CDR3 DNA is TGTGCCTGGAGTGCTGTGGCAGGGGGCGGCGTCACTGAAGCTTTCTTT. Full variable domain (missing parts from reference TRBV30 and TRBJ1-1): SQTIHQWPATLVQPVGSPLSLECTVEGTSNPNLYWYRQAAGRGLQLLFYSVGIGQISSEVPQNLSASRPQDRQFILSSKKLLLSDSGFYLCAWSAVAGGGVTEAFFGQGTRLTVV.

V usage is TRBV2 and J usage is TRBJ2-7, with D possibly TRBD2 on 7 matching bases. This CDR3 spans 15 amino acids. The V end lost 6 bases, the J end lost 2 bases, and 17 bases lay between the germline ends. Per the germline V gene, CDR1 is SNHLY and CDR2 is FYNNEI. CDR3 DNA: TGTGCCAGCAGCCCCAGAGGGGGAGGGCCCTACGAGCAGTACTTC. Protein: CASSPRGGGPYEQYF.

This CDR3 is CAWSGLAAETQYF. DNA of the CDR3: TGTGCCTGGAGTGGACTAGCAGCGGAGACCCAGTACTTC. This sequence joins TRBV30 and TRBJ2-5; 7 nucleotides agree with TRBD2. The trim removed 1 base at V and 5 bases at J, leaving 4 bases unmatched. Germline loops: CDR1 GTSNPN, CDR2 SVGIG (reference sequence). This CDR3 is built from 13 residues.

The J gene is TRBJ2-1, the V gene TRBV4-2, with 10 bases that match TRBD2. The CDR3 totals 15 residues. The germline V gene encodes CDR1 LGHNA and CDR2 YNFKEQ. V was clipped by 1 base and J by 9 bases; unmatched bases: 6. CDR3 in amino acids: CASSQGPGLALEQFF. The CDR3 nucleotides read TGTGCCAGCAGCCAAGGACCGGGACTAGCGCTTGAGCAGTTCTTC.

The chain has TRBV19 and TRBJ2-7; possibly TRBD2 for D (5 bases). This CDR3 has 13 residues. The V and J ends lost 6 bases and 4 bases respectively, with 13 bases between them. Per the germline V gene, CDR1 is LNHDA and CDR2 is SQIVND (reference sequence). CDR3 nucleotides: TGTGCCAGTAGCTTCGGACCGGGATACGAGCAGTACTTC. It codes for CASSFGPGYEQYF.

The chain uses TRBV11-2 and TRBJ2-1; 9 nucleotides agree with TRBD1. This CDR3 has 17 amino acids. From germline, CDR1 is SGHAT and CDR2 FQNNGV. The V and J ends lost 1 base and 3 bases, in that order; junction bases with no gene match: 7. The CDR3 here is CASSLVGTGKIYNEQFF. The CDR3 region has the DNA TGTGCCAGCAGCTTAGTTGGGACAGGGAAAATCTACAATGAGCAGTTCTTC.

The genes are TRBV19 and TRBJ1-5; no reliable D call. Germline V gene data show CDR1 as LNHDA and CDR2 as SQIVND (reference sequence). The length of the CDR3 is 15 residues. V gave up 5 bases and J gave up 2 bases, with 13 bases separating them. The CDR3 DNA sequence: TGTGCCAGTAGTTCGGGCCAAGTAGGCAATCAGCCCCAGCATTTT. Translated, it gives CASSSGQVGNQPQHF.

V and J are TRBV9 and TRBJ2-5; tentative D call: TRBD1 (5 bases). The germline V gene encodes CDR1 SGDLS and CDR2 YYNGEE. The CDR3 totals 16 residues. V lost 0 bases and J 1 base, leaving 13 bases between the germline ends. Here the CDR3 DNA reads TGTGCCAGCAGCGTAGCTCTTGGGGCCTTCCAAGAGACCCAGTACTTC. This translates into CASSVALGAFQETQYF.

This clone was detected only once. The genes are TRBV4-1 and TRBJ2-7; 8 nucleotides agree with TRBD2. The junction had 9 bases not matched to a gene; V was cut back by 1 base and J by 7 bases. CDR1 is MGHRA and CDR2 is YSYEKL in the germline V gene. This CDR3 spans 15 amino acids. The CDR3 loop is CASSQVPGGAGEQYF. The CDR3 nucleotides are TGCGCCAGCAGCCAAGTTCCCGGGGGGGCTGGGGAGCAGTACTTC.

The chain carries TRBV9 and TRBJ1-1; tentative D call: TRBD1 (5 bases). The CDR3 is 15 residues long. From germline, CDR1 is SGDLS and CDR2 YYNGEE. V lost 3 bases to trimming and J lost 1 base, with 13 bases between them. The chain's CDR3 is CASSGGTLGNTEAFF. The CDR3 nucleotides are TGTGCCAGCAGCGGGGGGACCCTGGGGAACACTGAAGCTTTCTTT.

The chain carries TRBV6-5 and TRBJ2-5; D remains ambiguous. Trimming took 5 bases from V and 8 from J, leaving 12 bases between them. Germline-derived CDR1 and CDR2 are MNHEY and SVGAGI. The CDR3 runs 12 residues. The CDR3 coding sequence is TGTGCCAGCAGTCTCCCAGTCGGAACCCAGTACTTC. Its translation: CASSLPVGTQYF.

This clone was detected a few times. V and J are TRBV5-1 and TRBJ2-7; 11 nucleotides match TRBD2. CDR1 and CDR2 (germline): SGHRS, YFSETQ. V shed 4 bases, J shed 0 bases, and the junction held 3 bases outside the gene matches. This CDR3 spans 15 amino acids. The CDR3 bases are TGCGCCAGCAGCATCACTAGCGGGAGCTCCTACGAGCAGTACTTC. Protein product: CASSITSGSSYEQYF. The variable domain in full, with the rest retrieved from reference TRBV5-1 and TRBJ2-7, is KAGVTQTPRYLIKTRGQQVTLSCSPISGHRSVSWYQQTPGQGLQFLFEYFSETQRNKGNFPGRFSGRQFSNSRSEMNVSTLELGDSALYLCASSITSGSSYEQYFGPGTRLTVT.

J is TRBJ2-2 and V is TRBV11-2; D gene ambiguous. V was trimmed by 0 bases and J by 8 bases, leaving 4 bases between them. CDR3 length: 12 amino acids. Germline V gene lookup returns CDR1 SGHAT and CDR2 FQNNGV. Here the CDR3 DNA reads TGTGCCAGCAGCTTAGACAGGGGGGAGCTGTTTTTT. Protein: CASSLDRGELFF. Using reference TRBV11-2 and TRBJ2-2 for the parts outside the CDR3, the full variable domain is EAGVAQSPRYKIIEKRQSVAFWCNPISGHATLYWYQQILGQGPKLLIQFQNNGVVDDSQLPKDRFSAERLKGVDSTLKIQPAKLEDSAVYLCASSLDRGELFFGEGSRLTVL.

The rearrangement joins TRBV9 to TRBJ2-3; TRBD1 agrees at 8 bases. Trimming cost V 3 bases and J 2 bases; bases outside gene matches: 8. This CDR3 is built from 16 residues. Germline V gene lookup returns CDR1 SGDLS and CDR2 YYNGEE. The CDR3 loop reads CASSAGQGRSTDTQYF. The DNA of the CDR3 is TGTGCCAGCAGCGCCGGACAGGGAAGGTCCACAGATACGCAGTATTTT.

The V gene is TRBV9, the J gene TRBJ1-1; TRBD1 agrees at 7 bases. This CDR3 is built from 15 residues. The germline gives CDR1 SGDLS, CDR2 YYNGEE. Trimming removed 0 bases from V and 1 base from J; junction bases left unmatched: 3. The CDR3 nucleotides are TGTGCCAGCAGCGTAGTGGCAGGGGGGAACACTGAAGCTTTCTTT. Translation: CASSVVAGGNTEAFF.

This clone was observed a single time. The genes are TRBV7-2 and TRBJ2-2; 9 bases align to TRBD2. Germline assignment: CDR1 SGHTA and CDR2 FQGNSA. The junction had 8 bases not matched to a gene; V was cut back by 8 bases and J by 7 bases. CDR3 length equals 14 residues. The CDR3 region has the DNA TGTGCCAGCGGGGCGGGAGGGCCGGTCGGGGAGCTGTTTTTT. This gives the protein CASGAGGPVGELFF.

The rearrangement uses TRBV11-3 and TRBJ2-7, with 8 bases aligning to TRBD1. CDR3 length equals 14 residues. Trimming removed 4 bases from V and 5 bases from J; junction bases left unmatched: 7. Germline V gene lookup returns CDR1 SGHNT and CDR2 YENEEA. The CDR3 DNA reads as TGTGCCAGCAGCTCAGGGACAGGCACCGACGAGCAGTACTTC. This translates into CASSSGTGTDEQYF. Complete variable domain (other parts from reference TRBV11-3 and TRBJ2-7): EAGVVQSPRYKIIEKKQPVAFWCNPISGHNTLYWYLQNLGQGPELLIRYENEEAVDDSQLPKDRFSAERLKGVDSTLKIQPAELGDSAVYLCASSSGTGTDEQYFGPGTRLTVT.

This rearrangement joins TRBV12-5 to TRBJ2-6, with 10 bases lining up with TRBD2. The germline gives CDR1 LGHNT, CDR2 FRNRAP. The length of the CDR3 is 24 residues. V shed 2 bases, J shed 0 bases, and the junction held 22 bases outside the gene matches. CDR3 protein: CASGLLTRGGLAGAYFSGANVLTF. The CDR3, as DNA: TGTGCTAGTGGTTTGCTCACTCGGGGAGGGCTAGCGGGAGCCTACTTCTCTGGGGCCAACGTCCTGACTTTC.

The rearrangement joins TRBV29-1 to TRBJ1-1, with D uncertain. V dropped 6 bases and J dropped 4 bases, with 12 bases sitting between them. The CDR3 runs to 12 residues. Germline assignment: CDR1 SQVTM and CDR2 ANQGSEA. CDR3 coding DNA: TGCAGCGTCGATCTATCTATCACTGAAGCTTTCTTT. Its protein is CSVDLSITEAFF.

This chain connects TRBV10-3 to TRBJ1-3; TRBD1 aligns across 7 bases. Germline assignment: CDR1 ENHRY and CDR2 SYGVKD. Trimming at V came to 11 bases and at J to 0 bases, leaving 7 bases not matched to a gene. The CDR3 covers 14 residues. CDR3 region: CASQGFDSGNTIYF. CDR3 nucleotide sequence: TGTGCCTCACAGGGGTTTGACTCTGGAAACACCATATATTTT.

V and J are TRBV5-8 and TRBJ2-3; 11 bases are shared with TRBD2. The CDR3 runs to 17 residues. The V and J ends lost 3 bases and 2 bases, in that order; junction bases with no gene match: 8. Germline CDR1 SGHTS, CDR2 YDEGEE. The CDR3 DNA follows: TGTGCCAGCAGCTCTGGAGGGACTAGCGGATACACAGATACGCAGTATTTT. It encodes CASSSGGTSGYTDTQYF. The variable domain in full, with the rest retrieved from reference TRBV5-8 and TRBJ2-3, is EAGVTQSPTHLIKTRGQQATLRCSPISGHTSVYWYQQALGLGLQFLLWYDEGEERNRGNFPPRFSGRQFPNYSSELNVNALELEDSALYLCASSSGGTSGYTDTQYFGPGTRLTVL.

V and J are TRBV30 and TRBJ2-5, with D unresolved. The J call is doubtful: the DNA matches TRBJ2-7 better. CDR1 and CDR2 (germline): GTSNPN, SVGIG (reference sequence). The CDR3 contains 13 residues. The CDR3 coding sequence is TGTGCCGCGGACGGTGAGCTCTCCTACGAGCAGTACTTC. Translation: CAADGELSYEQYF.

The V call is TRBV6-5, the J call TRBJ2-2; TRBD1 is a possible D gene (5 bases). CDR1 is MNHEY and CDR2 is SVGAGI in the germline V gene. The CDR3 length is 16 residues. Deletions cut 3 bases from V and 3 bases from J, with 14 bases between. In nucleotides, the CDR3 is TGTGCCAGCAGTTATCAGGGCACACTCGACACCGGGGAGCTGTTTTTT. Translating gives CASSYQGTLDTGELFF.

The rearrangement joins TRBV11-2 to TRBJ2-5; TRBD1 matches at 10 bases. CDR3 length: 15 amino acids. CDR1 is SGHAT, CDR2 FQNNGV, per germline. The V segment lost 1 base and the J segment 5 bases; nucleotides outside the gene matches: 4. The CDR3 loop is CASSLVWTGGETQYF. The CDR3 coding sequence is TGTGCCAGCAGCTTAGTGTGGACAGGGGGTGAGACCCAGTACTTC.